The 9 T cell receptor beta chains reported below all come from one sample, sequenced in a study of blood T cell repertoires in COVID-19. Only in-frame clones appear in the TCRdb table, and some are missing; sequencing was by immunoSEQ multiplex PCR. The data hold 300,000 to 400,000 clones, with around 90% observed a single time. The sequenced sample was peripheral blood. These receptors originate from a human donor in a cohort sampled during active COVID-19.

The chain links TRBV24-1 to TRBJ2-7, with 8 bases aligning to TRBD2. The CDR3 contains 18 residues. V was pared by 3 bases and J by 6 bases, with 18 bases of the junction left unmatched. Germline V gene sequence: CDR1 KGHDR, CDR2 SFDVKD. The CDR3 protein is CATSDHVTGTRPSSEQYF. CDR3 sequence (DNA): TGTGCCACCAGTGATCATGTTACCGGGACTAGACCTTCATCCGAGCAGTACTTC.

The genes are TRBV28 and TRBJ2-1, with D possibly being TRBD1 (6 bases). CDR3 size: 15 residues. In germline, CDR1 is MDHEN, CDR2 SYDVKM. V was shortened by 5 bases and J by 5 bases, with 16 bases between the two germline ends. CDR3 sequence (DNA): TGTGCCAGCAGTGCTGGGGGCCTCAAGGACAATGAGCAGTTCTTC. It codes for CASSAGGLKDNEQFF.

V usage is TRBV7-9 and J usage is TRBJ1-1, with D possibly being TRBD1 (5 bases). Trimming pared 5 bases from V and 3 bases from J, leaving 16 bases between. CDR1 is SEHNR, CDR2 FQNEAQ, per germline (reference sequence). This CDR3 is 15 amino acids long. The CDR3, as DNA: TGTGCCAGCAGCCGCCTTGGGGGGGAGGACACTGAAGCTTTCTTT. Its protein is CASSRLGGEDTEAFF.

The chain carries TRBV19 and TRBJ1-1; TRBD1 aligns across 9 bases. The CDR3 has 18 residues. With 3 bases clipped from V and 5 bases from J, the junction kept 16 bases outside the gene matches. In germline, CDR1 is LNHDA, CDR2 SQIVND (reference sequence). CDR3 DNA sequence: TGTGCCAGTAGTATGGATTTTGGTAGGGGACAGGGCGGGACTGAAGCTTTCTTT. Translating it yields CASSMDFGRGQGGTEAFF.

This clone came up a few times. The chain has TRBV2 and TRBJ1-1; 9 bases are a match to TRBD1. V was clipped by 6 bases and J by 5 bases; unmatched bases: 7. The CDR3 has 14 residues. Per germline, CDR1 SNHLY and CDR2 FYNNEI. The CDR3 nucleotides read TGTGCCAGCAGGAGGACAGGGGCGGTTACTGAAGCTTTCTTT. Encoded protein: CASRRTGAVTEAFF. Combining the CDR3 with reference TRBV2 and TRBJ1-1 gives the whole variable domain EPEVTQTPSHQVTQMGQEVILRCVPISNHLYFYWYRQILGQKVEFLVSFYNNEISEKSEIFDDQFSVERPDGSNFTLKIRSTKLEDSAMYFCASRRTGAVTEAFFGQGTRLTVV.

CDR3 protein: CASSFAGYYGYTF. In DNA form, the CDR3 reads TGTGCCAGCAGTTTCGCAGGCTACTATGGCTACACCTTC. This chain uses TRBV12-3 or TRBV12-4 with TRBJ1-2; D is ambiguous. The CDR3 sequence is 13 residues long. Trimming shortened V by 3 bases and J by 3 bases, and 8 bases separated the two germline ends.

The rearrangement joins TRBV5-1 to TRBJ2-3; D is perhaps TRBD2 (6 bases). Germline CDR1 is SGHRS and CDR2 is YFSETQ. The CDR3 totals 15 residues. V shed 0 bases and J shed 1 base, with 9 bases lying between them. CDR3 DNA: TGCGCCAGCAGCTTGGGCGGGGACCGCACAGATACGCAGTATTTT. Its translation: CASSLGGDRTDTQYF. Complete variable domain (other parts from reference TRBV5-1 and TRBJ2-3): KAGVTQTPRYLIKTRGQQVTLSCSPISGHRSVSWYQQTPGQGLQFLFEYFSETQRNKGNFPGRFSGRQFSNSRSEMNVSTLELGDSALYLCASSLGGDRTDTQYFGPGTRLTVL.

This chain uses TRBV2 with TRBJ1-2; 7 positions match TRBD1. V lost 5 bases to trimming and J lost 5 bases; unmatched junction nucleotides: 8. Germline lookup yields CDR1 SNHLY and CDR2 FYNNEI. The CDR3 extends over 14 amino acids. The CDR3 bases are TGTGCCAGCAGTCTATCCGGGACAGCGTATGGCTACACCTTC. It translates to CASSLSGTAYGYTF. Based on the CDR3 plus reference TRBV2 and TRBJ1-2, the full variable domain is EPEVTQTPSHQVTQMGQEVILRCVPISNHLYFYWYRQILGQKVEFLVSFYNNEISEKSEIFDDQFSVERPDGSNFTLKIRSTKLEDSAMYFCASSLSGTAYGYTFGSGTRLTVV.

V gene TRBV11-2 combines with J gene TRBJ1-1; no clear D gene. Germline loops: CDR1 SGHAT, CDR2 FQNNGV. Trimming cost V 5 bases and J 1 base, with 14 bases left between them. This CDR3 region has 15 residues. CDR3 sequence reads: CASSTLRGTNTEAFF. The CDR3 nucleotides are TGTGCCAGCAGCACCTTGCGGGGAACGAACACTGAAGCTTTCTTT.